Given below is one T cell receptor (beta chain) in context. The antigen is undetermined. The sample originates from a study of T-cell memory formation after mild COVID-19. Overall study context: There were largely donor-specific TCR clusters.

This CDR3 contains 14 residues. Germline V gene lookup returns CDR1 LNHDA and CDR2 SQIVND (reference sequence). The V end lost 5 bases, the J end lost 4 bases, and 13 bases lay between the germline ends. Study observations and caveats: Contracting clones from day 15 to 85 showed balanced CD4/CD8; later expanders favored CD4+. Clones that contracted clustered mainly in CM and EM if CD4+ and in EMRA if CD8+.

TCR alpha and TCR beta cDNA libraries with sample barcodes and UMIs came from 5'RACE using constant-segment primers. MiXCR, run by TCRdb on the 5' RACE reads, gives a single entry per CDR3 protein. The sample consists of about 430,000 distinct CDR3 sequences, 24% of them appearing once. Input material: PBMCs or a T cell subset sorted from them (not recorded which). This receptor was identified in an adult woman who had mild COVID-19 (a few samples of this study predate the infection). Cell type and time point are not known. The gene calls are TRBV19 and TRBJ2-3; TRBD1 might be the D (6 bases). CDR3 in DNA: TGTGCCAGTAGTTTTCGACAGGCGGCAGATACGCAGTATTTT. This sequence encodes CASSFRQAADTQYF.